This TCR beta chain derives from a study of blood T cell repertoires in COVID-19. There are 16 residues in the CDR3. V dropped 0 bases and J dropped 4 bases, with 15 bases sitting between them. Germline loops: CDR1 MNHEY, CDR2 SVGAGI. The data were produced by immunoSEQ multiplex PCR, yet TCRdb's version contains in-frame clones alone and is incomplete. Among about 330,000 clones, 75% to 90% were seen once, and the ten largest hold around 5%. This clone turned up a few times. This clonotype originated in a man aged 25-45 years who had recovered from COVID-19. Material: PBMCs or T cells enriched from blood (not recorded which). The J gene is TRBJ1-1, the V gene TRBV6-5, with D possibly TRBD1 on 6 matching bases. The CDR3 sequence is CASSYSGRGYFTEAFF. In DNA form, the CDR3 reads TGTGCCAGCAGTTACTCGGGCAGGGGCTATTTCACTGAAGCTTTCTTT.